Here is one TCR beta chain with its context. The listed genes are named as in mouse. The CDR3 end lies 1 residue beyond the end of the read and is filled in from the germline J gene. This sample was included in a study of tissue T cells after allogeneic stem cell transplantation. V lost 1 base and J lost 1, with 4 bases in between. Germline CDR1 reads LGHNA; CDR2 reads YSYQKL. The CDR3 runs 13 residues. Assay: immunoSEQ multiplex PCR; the TCRdb copy retains only in-frame clones and omits some. The sample has about 20,000 clones; 55% to 80% are singletons. This chain links TRBV2 with TRBJ1-1; D uncertain. Sequencing was done on a sample of spleen. The sequence derives from a female BALB/c mouse in good health. The strain's MHC: H2-d. The CDR3 here is CASSQVQNTEVFF. Partial CDR3 DNA: TGTGCCAGCAGCCAAGTCCAAAACACAGAAGTCTTC.